These 2 T cell receptor beta chains came from one sample sequenced in a study of cytomegalovirus exposure and HLA in healthy donors. The PCR was carried out with 60 Vbeta primers and 13 Jbeta primers. The data were produced by immunoSEQ multiplex PCR, yet TCRdb's version contains in-frame clones alone and is incomplete. The sample has 110,000 to 150,000 clones, about 77% seen once. The sample taken for sequencing was PBMCs. These receptors were taken from a male donor in good health and CMV-seronegative.

V and J are TRBV7-6 and TRBJ1-1, with D unclear. This CDR3 spans 13 amino acids. With 2 bases removed from V and 6 bases from J, the gap between germline ends came to 10 bases. Germline lookup yields CDR1 SGHVS and CDR2 FNYEAQ. The CDR3 protein is CASSLTGSAEAFF. Here the CDR3 DNA reads TGTGCCAGCAGCTTAACGGGTTCCGCTGAAGCTTTCTTT.

The chain joins TRBV2 to TRBJ2-1; 9 nucleotides align to TRBD2. This CDR3 comprises 15 residues. V trimming: 5 bases; J trimming: 7 bases; junction bases outside the gene matches: 9. Germline lookup yields CDR1 SNHLY and CDR2 FYNNEI. CDR3 residues: CASSLRLAESNEQFF. In nucleotides, the CDR3 is TGTGCCAGCAGTCTCAGACTAGCGGAGTCGAATGAGCAGTTCTTC.